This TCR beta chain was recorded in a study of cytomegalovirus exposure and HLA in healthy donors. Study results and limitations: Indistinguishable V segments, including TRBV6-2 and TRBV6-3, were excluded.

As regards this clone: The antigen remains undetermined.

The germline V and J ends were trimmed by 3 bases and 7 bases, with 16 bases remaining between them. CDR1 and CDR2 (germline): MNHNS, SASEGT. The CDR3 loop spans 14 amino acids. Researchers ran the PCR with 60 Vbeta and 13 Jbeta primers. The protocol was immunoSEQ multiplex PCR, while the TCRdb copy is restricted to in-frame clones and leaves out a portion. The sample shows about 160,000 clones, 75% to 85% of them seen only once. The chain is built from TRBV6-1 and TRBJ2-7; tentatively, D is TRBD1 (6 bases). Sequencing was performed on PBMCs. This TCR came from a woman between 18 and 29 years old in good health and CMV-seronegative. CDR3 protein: CASSDPGEPREQYF. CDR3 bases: TGTGCCAGCAGTGACCCAGGGGAGCCGAGGGAGCAGTACTTC.